This TCR beta chain appears in the sequencing data of a study of shared clonotypes between healthy human individuals. The CDR3 is 15 amino acids. Losses at the gene ends were 4 bases for V and 5 bases for J; bases not matched to a gene: 9. The V gene's germline CDR1 is MGHRA and CDR2 YSYEKL. Only in-frame clones appear in the TCRdb table, and some are missing; sequencing was by immunoSEQ multiplex PCR. The sample has roughly 2,000,000 clones, about 95% seen once. Naive CD8 isolation took CD45RO-negative cells positively selected for CCR7 and excluded terminally differentiated effector memory CD45RA+ cells.

Sequencing used naive CD8+ T cells sorted from blood. The receptor's source is a man aged 18 to 29 in good health. The rearrangement joins TRBV4-1 to TRBJ1-1; 8 nucleotides line up with TRBD1. The CDR3, as DNA: TGCGCCAGCAGCCCGTCCAGGGGGCGAGATACTGAAGCTTTCTTT. It specifies CASSPSRGRDTEAFF.